Sequencing of this TCR beta chain was carried out in a study of early T cells in non-severe SARS-CoV-2 infection. TCRdb re-called the 5' RACE reads through MiXCR, storing one row per CDR3 protein. The data show under 45,000 distinct CDR3 sequences, 9.5% to 13% seen once. Germline CDR1 reads MNHNS; CDR2 reads SASEGT. Trimming shortened V by 6 bases and J by 0 bases, and 12 bases separated the two germline ends. The CDR3 runs 14 residues. The receptor was isolated from an adult who was a healthcare worker with PCR-confirmed SARS-CoV-2 infection or an uninfected control (not recorded which). The source material was whole blood. This chain links TRBV6-1 with TRBJ2-7, with D perhaps assigned TRBD1 or TRBD2 (5 bases each). The CDR3 bases are TGTGCCAGCAGGCCGGGACGGATCTCCTACGAGCAGTACTTC. Its protein is CASRPGRISYEQYF.